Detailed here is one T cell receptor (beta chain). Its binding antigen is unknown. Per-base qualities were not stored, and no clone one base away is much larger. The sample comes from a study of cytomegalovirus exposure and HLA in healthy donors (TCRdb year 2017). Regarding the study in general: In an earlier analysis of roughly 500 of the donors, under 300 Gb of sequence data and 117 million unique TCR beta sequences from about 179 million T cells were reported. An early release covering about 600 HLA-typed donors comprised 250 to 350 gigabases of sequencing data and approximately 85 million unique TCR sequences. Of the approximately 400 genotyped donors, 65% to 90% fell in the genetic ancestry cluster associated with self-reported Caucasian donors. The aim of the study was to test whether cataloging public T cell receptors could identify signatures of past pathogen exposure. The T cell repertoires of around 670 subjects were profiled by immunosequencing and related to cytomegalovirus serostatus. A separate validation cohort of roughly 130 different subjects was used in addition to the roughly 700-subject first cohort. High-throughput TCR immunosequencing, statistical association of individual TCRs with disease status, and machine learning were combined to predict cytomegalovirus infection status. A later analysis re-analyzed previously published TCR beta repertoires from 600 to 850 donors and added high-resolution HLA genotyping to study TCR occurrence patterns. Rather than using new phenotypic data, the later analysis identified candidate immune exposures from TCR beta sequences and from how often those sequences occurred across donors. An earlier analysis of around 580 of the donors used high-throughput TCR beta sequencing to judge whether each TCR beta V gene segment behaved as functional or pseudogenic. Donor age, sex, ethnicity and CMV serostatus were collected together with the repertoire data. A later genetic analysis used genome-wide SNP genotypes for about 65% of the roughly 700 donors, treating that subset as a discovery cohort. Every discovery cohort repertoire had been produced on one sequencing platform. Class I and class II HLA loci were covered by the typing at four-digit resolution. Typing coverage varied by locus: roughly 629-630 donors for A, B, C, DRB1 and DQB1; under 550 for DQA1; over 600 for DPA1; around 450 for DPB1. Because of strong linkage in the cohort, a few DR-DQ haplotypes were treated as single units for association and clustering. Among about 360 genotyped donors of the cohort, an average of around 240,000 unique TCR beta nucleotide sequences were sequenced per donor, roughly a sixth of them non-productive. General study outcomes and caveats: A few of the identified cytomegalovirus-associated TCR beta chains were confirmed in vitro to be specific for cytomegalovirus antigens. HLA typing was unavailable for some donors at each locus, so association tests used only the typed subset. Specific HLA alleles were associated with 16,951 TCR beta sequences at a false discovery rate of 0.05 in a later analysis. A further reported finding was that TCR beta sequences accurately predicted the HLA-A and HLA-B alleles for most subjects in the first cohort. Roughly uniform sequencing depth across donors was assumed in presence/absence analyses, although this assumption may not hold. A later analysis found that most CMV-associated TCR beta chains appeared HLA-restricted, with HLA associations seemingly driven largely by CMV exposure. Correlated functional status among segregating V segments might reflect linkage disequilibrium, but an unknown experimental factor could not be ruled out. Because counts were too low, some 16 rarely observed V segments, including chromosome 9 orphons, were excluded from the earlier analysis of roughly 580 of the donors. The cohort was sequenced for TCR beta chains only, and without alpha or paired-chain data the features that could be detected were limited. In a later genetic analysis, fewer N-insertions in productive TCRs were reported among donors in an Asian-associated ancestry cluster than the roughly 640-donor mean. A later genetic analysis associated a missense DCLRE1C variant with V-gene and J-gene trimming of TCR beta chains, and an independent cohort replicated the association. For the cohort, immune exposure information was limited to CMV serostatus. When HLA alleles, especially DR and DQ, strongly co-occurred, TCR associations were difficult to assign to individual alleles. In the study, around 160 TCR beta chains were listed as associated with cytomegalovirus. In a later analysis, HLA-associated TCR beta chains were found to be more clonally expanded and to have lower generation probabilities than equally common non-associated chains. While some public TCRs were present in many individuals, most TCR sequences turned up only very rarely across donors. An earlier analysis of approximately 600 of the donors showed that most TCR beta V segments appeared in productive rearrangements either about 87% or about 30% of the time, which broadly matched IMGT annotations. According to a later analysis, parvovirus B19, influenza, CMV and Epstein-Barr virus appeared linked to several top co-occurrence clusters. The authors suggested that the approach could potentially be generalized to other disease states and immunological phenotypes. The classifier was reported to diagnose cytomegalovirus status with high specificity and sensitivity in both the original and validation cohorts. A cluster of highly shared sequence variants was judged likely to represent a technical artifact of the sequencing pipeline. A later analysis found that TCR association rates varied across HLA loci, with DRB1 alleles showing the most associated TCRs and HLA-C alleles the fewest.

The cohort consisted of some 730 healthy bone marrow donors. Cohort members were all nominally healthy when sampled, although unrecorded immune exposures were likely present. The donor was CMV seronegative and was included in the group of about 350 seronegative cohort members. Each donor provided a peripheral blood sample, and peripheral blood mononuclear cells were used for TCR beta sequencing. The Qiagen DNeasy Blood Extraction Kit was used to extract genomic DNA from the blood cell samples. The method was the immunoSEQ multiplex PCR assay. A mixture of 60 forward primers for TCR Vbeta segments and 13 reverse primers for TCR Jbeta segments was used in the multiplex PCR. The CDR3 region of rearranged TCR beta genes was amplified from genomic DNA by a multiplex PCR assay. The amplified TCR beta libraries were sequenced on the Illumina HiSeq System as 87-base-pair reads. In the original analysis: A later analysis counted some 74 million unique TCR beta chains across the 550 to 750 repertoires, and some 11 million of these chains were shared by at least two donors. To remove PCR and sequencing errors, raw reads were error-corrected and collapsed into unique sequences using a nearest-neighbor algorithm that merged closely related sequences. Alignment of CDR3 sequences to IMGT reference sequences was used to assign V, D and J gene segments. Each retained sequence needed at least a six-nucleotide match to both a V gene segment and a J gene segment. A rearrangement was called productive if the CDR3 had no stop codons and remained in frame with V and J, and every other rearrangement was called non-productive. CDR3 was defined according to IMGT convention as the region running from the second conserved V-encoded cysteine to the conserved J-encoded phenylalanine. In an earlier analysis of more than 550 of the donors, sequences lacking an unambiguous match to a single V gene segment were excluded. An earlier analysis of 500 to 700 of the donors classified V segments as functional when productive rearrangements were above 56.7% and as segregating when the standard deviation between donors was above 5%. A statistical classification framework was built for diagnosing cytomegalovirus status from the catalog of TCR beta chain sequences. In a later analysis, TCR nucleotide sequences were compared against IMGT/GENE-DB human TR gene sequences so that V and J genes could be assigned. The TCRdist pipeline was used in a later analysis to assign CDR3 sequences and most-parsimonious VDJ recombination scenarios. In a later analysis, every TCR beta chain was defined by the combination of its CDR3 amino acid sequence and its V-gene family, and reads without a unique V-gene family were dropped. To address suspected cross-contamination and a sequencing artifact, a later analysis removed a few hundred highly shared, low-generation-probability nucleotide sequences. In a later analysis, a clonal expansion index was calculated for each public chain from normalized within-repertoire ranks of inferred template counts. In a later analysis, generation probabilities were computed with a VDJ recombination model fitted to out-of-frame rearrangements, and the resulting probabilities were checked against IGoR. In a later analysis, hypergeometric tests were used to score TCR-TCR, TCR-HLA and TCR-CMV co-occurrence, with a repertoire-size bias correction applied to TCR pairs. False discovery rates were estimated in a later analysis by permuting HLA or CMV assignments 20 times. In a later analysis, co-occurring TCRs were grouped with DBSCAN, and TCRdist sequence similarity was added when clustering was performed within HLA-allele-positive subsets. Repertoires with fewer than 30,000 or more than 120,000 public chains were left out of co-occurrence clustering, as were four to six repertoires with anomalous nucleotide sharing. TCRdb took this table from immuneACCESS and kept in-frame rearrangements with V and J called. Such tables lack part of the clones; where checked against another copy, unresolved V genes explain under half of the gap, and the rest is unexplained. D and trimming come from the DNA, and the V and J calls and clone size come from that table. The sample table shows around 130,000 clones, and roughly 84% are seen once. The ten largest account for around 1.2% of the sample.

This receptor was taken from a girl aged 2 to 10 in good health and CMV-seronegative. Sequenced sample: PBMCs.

DNA sequence: TGTGCCAGTAGTACGACTAGCCGGAGGGCTGATGAGCAGTTCTTC. The encoded protein is CASSTTSRRADEQFF. Recombination connected TRBV19 to TRBJ2-1; 7 junctional bases match TRBD2. From a lookup of the germline V gene (reference sequence), CDR1 and CDR2 are LNHDA and SQIVND. There are 15 amino acids in the CDR3, from cysteine to phenylalanine inclusive. Only the CDR3 region is kept as DNA, spanning 45 bases read in frame from base 1. Ends trimmed: V by 4 bases, J by 8 bases; bases unmatched to a gene: 11.